This TCR beta chain was documented in a study of blood T cell repertoires in COVID-19. CDR3 length equals 14 residues. The V gene's germline CDR1 is MDHEN and CDR2 SYDVKM. Trimming at V came to 6 bases and at J to 3 bases, leaving 4 bases not matched to a gene. Authors' analysis steps: Estimation of nucleated cell counts was performed using reference gene primer amplification. Here immunoSEQ multiplex PCR was the method, and the copy in TCRdb shows in-frame clones only, minus some. V and J calls and clone size are given by that table; D and trimming were obtained from the DNA. This table has 140,000 or so clones, around 89% appearing once.

The TCR sequence derives from a woman aged 60-75 years with active COVID-19. The V call is TRBV28, the J call TRBJ2-1; TRBD2 agrees at 8 bases. Sequencing was performed on peripheral blood. The CDR3: CASSGRGLYNEQFF. CDR3 coding DNA: TGTGCCAGCAGCGGGAGGGGCCTCTACAATGAGCAGTTCTTC.